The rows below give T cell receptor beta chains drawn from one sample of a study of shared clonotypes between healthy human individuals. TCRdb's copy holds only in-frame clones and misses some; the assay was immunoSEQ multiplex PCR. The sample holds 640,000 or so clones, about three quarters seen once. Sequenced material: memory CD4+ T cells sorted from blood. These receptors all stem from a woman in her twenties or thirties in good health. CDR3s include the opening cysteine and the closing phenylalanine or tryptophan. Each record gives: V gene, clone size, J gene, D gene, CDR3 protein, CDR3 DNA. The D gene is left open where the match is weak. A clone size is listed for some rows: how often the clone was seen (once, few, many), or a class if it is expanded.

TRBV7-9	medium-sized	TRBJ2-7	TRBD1	CASSSILTGGTYEQYF	TGTGCCAGCAGCTCAATCCTGACAGGGGGTACCTACGAGCAGTACTTC
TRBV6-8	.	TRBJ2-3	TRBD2	CASSTRFPGLAGTDTQYF	TGTGCCAGCAGTACACGATTTCCGGGACTAGCGGGAACAGATACGCAGTATTTT
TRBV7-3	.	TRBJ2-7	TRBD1	CASSSQGQGAQEQYF	TGTGCCAGCAGCTCCCAGGGACAGGGGGCTCAAGAGCAGTACTTC
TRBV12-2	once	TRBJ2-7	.	CASRLVREEAEQYF	TGTGCAAGTCGCTTAGTCCGGGAAGAAGCCGAGCAGTACTTC
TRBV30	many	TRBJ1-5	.	CAWSKRTGYNQPQHF	TGTGCCTGGAGTAAGAGAACAGGCTACAATCAGCCCCAGCATTTT
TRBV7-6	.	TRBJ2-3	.	CASSSPGTDTQYF	TGTGCCAGCAGCTCTCCGGGCACAGATACGCAGTATTTT
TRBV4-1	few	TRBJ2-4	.	CASSHQVAAKNIQYF	TGCGCCAGCAGCCACCAGGTGGCAGCCAAAAACATTCAGTACTTC
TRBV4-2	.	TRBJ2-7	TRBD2	CASSQRERETYYEQYF	TGTGCCAGCAGCCAGAGGGAGCGGGAAACCTACTACGAGCAGTACTTC
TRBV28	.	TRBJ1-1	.	CASSRGADTEAFF	TGTGCCAGCAGTCGGGGGGCTGACACTGAAGCTTTCTTT
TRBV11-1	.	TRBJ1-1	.	CASSLYGGKAFF	TGTGCCAGCAGCTTATATGGTGGTAAAGCTTTCTTT
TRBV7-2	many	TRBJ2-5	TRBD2	CASSLMGGETQYF	TGTGCCAGCAGTCTAATGGGAGGGGAGACCCAGTACTTC
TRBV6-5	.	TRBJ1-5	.	CASSYSGGNQPQHF	TGTGCCAGCAGTTACTCCGGGGGCAATCAGCCCCAGCATTTT
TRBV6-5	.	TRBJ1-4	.	CASRLNRAGEKLFF	TGTGCCAGCAGATTAAACAGGGCTGGAGAAAAACTGTTTTTT
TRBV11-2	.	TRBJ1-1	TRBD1	CASSTNRGLFEAFF	TGTGCCAGCAGCACCAACAGGGGGCTTTTTGAAGCTTTCTTT
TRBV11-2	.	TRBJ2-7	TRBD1	CASSFGQGPNEQYF	TGTGCCAGCAGCTTCGGACAGGGGCCCAACGAGCAGTACTTC
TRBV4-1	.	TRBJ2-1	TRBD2	CASSQETAGVYNEQFF	TGCGCCAGCAGCCAAGAAACAGCGGGAGTCTACAATGAGCAGTTCTTC
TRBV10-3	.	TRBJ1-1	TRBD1	CAIRDSGRPNTEAFF	TGTGCCATTAGGGACAGCGGGAGACCGAACACTGAAGCTTTCTTT
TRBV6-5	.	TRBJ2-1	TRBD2	CASSYGGGGNEQFF	TGTGCCAGCAGTTACGGCGGGGGAGGAAATGAGCAGTTCTTC
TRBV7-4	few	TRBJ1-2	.	CASSVQTGWYGYTF	TGTGCCAGCAGCGTCCAGACCGGATGGTATGGCTACACCTTC
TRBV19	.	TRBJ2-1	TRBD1	CASRPGGREQFF	TGTGCCAGTAGACCAGGGGGCCGGGAGCAGTTCTTC
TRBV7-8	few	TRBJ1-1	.	CASSWTPNTEAFF	TGTGCCAGCAGCTGGACACCGAACACTGAAGCTTTCTTT
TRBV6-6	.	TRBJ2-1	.	CASELGLSSYNEQFF	TGTGCCAGCGAGCTGGGGCTTAGCTCCTACAATGAGCAGTTCTTC